Reported below is one TCR beta chain. Its target is not known. Healthy individuals who donated bone marrow served as the donors. Use of 60 Vbeta and 13 Jbeta primers characterized the PCR. Produced via immunoSEQ multiplex PCR; TCRdb's table is partial and in-frame only. This repertoire shows about 140,000 clones, about 80% found once; its top ten account for 9% to 10%. J lost 5 bases, V lost 0 bases, and 7 bases had no gene match. The CDR3 has 15 residues. From germline, CDR1 is SGDLS and CDR2 YYNGEE. This sample was taken from a study of cytomegalovirus exposure and HLA in healthy donors. Study-wide findings and caveats: Available immune exposure information was restricted to CMV serostatus only. In the analysis, some V segments, TRBV6-2 and TRBV6-3 included, were excluded as indistinguishable.

This clonotype was sampled from a woman aged 55 to 70 in good health and CMV-seropositive. The material sequenced was PBMCs. This chain uses TRBV9 with TRBJ2-7; the match to TRBD1 covers 8 bases. This chain's CDR3 is CASSVASGGNDEQYF. The CDR3 nucleotides read TGTGCCAGCAGCGTAGCTTCAGGGGGCAACGACGAGCAGTACTTC. Looking up the rest from reference TRBV9 and TRBJ2-7 gives the full variable domain: DSGVTQTPKHLITATGQRVTLRCSPRSGDLSVYWYQQSLDQGLQFLIQYYNGEERAKGNILERFSAQQFPDLHSELNLSSLELGDSALYFCASSVASGGNDEQYFGPGTRLTVT.